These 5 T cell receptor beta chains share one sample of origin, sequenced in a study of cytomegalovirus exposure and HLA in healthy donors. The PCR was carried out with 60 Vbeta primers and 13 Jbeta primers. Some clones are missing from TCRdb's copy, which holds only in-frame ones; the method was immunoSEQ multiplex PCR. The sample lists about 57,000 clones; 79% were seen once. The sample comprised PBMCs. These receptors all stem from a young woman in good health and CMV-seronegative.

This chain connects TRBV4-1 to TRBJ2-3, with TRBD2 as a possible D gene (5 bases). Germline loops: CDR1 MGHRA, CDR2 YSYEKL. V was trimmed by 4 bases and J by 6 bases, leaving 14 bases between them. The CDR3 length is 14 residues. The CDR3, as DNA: TGCGCCAGCAGCCTCCCCCGGGGTAGGGATACGCAGTATTTT. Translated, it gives CASSLPRGRDTQYF.

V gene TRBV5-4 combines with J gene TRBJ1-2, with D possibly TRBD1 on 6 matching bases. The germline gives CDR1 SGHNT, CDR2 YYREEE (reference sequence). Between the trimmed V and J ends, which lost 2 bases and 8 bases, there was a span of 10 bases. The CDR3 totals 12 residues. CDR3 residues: CASSFSTGGYTF. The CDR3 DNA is TGTGCCAGCAGCTTCTCCACAGGGGGCTACACCTTC.

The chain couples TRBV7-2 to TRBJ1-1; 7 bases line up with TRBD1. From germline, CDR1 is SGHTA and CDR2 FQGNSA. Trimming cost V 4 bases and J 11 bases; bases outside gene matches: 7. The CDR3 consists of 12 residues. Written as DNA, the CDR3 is TGTGCCAGCAGCTCGTACAGGGGCTTCGCTTTCTTT. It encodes CASSSYRGFAFF.

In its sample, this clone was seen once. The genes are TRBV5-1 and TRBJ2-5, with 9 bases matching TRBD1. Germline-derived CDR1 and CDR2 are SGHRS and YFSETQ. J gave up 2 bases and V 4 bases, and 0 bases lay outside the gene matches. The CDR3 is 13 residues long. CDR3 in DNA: TGCGCCAGCAGCGGGACAGGGCAAGAGACCCAGTACTTC. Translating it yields CASSGTGQETQYF.

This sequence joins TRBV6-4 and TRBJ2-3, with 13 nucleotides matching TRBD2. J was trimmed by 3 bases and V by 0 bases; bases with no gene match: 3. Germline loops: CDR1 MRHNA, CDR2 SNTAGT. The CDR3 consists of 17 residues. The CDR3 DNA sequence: TGTGCCAGCAGTGACTCGGAGACTAGCGGGGGGACAGATACGCAGTATTTT. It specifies CASSDSETSGGTDTQYF.